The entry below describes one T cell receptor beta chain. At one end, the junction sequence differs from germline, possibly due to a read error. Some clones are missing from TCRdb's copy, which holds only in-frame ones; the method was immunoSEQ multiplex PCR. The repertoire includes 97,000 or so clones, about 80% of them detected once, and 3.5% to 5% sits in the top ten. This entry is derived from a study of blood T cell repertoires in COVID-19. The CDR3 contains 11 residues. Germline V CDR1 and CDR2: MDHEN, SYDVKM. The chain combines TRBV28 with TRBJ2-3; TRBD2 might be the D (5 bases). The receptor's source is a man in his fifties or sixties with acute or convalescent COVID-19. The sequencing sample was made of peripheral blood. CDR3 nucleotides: TGTGCCAGCAGTTTCCGGGATATGCAGTATTTT. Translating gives CASSFRDMQYF.